Listed below are T cell receptor beta chains from one sample, sequenced in a study of immune evolution from preneoplasia to lung adenocarcinoma. TCRdb's copy holds only in-frame clones and misses some; the assay was immunoSEQ multiplex PCR. The data hold around 4,300 clones, with approximately 84% observed a single time. Sequencing input: FFPE adjacent normal lung tissue. All receptors derive from an older donor with lung adenocarcinoma. CDR3s include the opening cysteine and the closing phenylalanine or tryptophan. D genes are given only for firm matches. Some rows mark clone size as missing; the rest say once, few, many or name a class of expanded clone.

d_gene	v_gene	j_gene	abundance	CDR3nt	CDR3aa
NA	TRBV7-3	TRBJ1-1	few	TGTGCCAGCAGCTCCTATGTGGGGGCTGAAGCTTTCTTT	CASSSYVGAEAFF
TRBD1	TRBV7-3	TRBJ2-1	NA	TGTGCCAGCAGCTTAGGGACAGGCTTTCGGAATGAGCAGTTCTTC	CASSLGTGFRNEQFF
TRBD1	TRBV10-3	TRBJ2-5	once	TGTGCCACCGACAGGGGAGACGAGACCCAGTACTTC	CATDRGDETQYF
NA	TRBV19	TRBJ1-1	NA	TGTGCCAGTACTCCCACAGGGAGTGGGAACACTGAAGCTTTCTTT	CASTPTGSGNTEAFF
TRBD2	TRBV5-1	TRBJ2-1	NA	TGCGCCAGCAGCGCCGGGACTAGGGGCAATGAGCAGTTCTTC	CASSAGTRGNEQFF
NA	TRBV27	TRBJ2-7	once	TGTGCCAGCAGACTACGACCCAACGGCGACTACGAGCAGTACTTC	CASRLRPNGDYEQYF
NA	TRBV18	TRBJ2-6	NA	TGTGCCAGCGCCGGGTCCGTCAACTCTGGGGCCAACGTCCTGACTTTC	CASAGSVNSGANVLTF
NA	TRBV2	TRBJ1-3	once	TGTGCCAGCAGTGTTCAAGGAAACACCATATATTTT	CASSVQGNTIYF
TRBD1	TRBV7-9	TRBJ1-4	NA	TGTGCCAGCAGCTACAGGGGCCCTAATGAAAAACTGTTTTTT	CASSYRGPNEKLFF
NA	TRBV7-6	TRBJ2-5	NA	TGTGCCAGCAGCTTAGGGGCAACAGGGCAAGAGACCCAGTACTTC	CASSLGATGQETQYF
NA	TRBV30	TRBJ2-5	NA	TGTGCCTGGAAAGGTCTCCGGCCCCAAGAGACCCAGTACTTC	CAWKGLRPQETQYF
TRBD1	TRBV29-1	TRBJ2-7	NA	TGCAGCGTCAGAGCCGGGACAGGGAGCTACGAGCAGTACTTC	CSVRAGTGSYEQYF
TRBD2	TRBV4-1	TRBJ2-7	NA	TGCGCCAGCAGCTTCTCGGGACTAGGCCTACCTCTGCTGCACTTC	CASSFSGLGLPLLHF
NA	TRBV7-9	TRBJ2-5	NA	TGTGCCAGCAGCTTAGTCCACCCCAGGGGAGGCGAGACCCAGTACTTC	CASSLVHPRGGETQYF
NA	TRBV7-3	TRBJ2-1	NA	TGTGCCAGCAGCTCGAAGAATGAGCAGTTCTTC	CASSSKNEQFF
NA	TRBV6-1	TRBJ1-1	NA	TGTGCCAGCAGTGAGGGCCCTGGAGCTTTCTTT	CASSEGPGAFF
NA	TRBV4-2	TRBJ2-3	NA	TGTGCCAGCAGCCAAGCGGGAGCAGATACGCAGTATTTT	CASSQAGADTQYF
NA	TRBV9	TRBJ1-2	NA	TGTGCCAGCAGCGTTGGGGGGGGATATGGCTACACCTTC	CASSVGGGYGYTF